This TCR beta chain was captured by sequencing in a study of blood T cells in healthy people across ages. Regarding the study as a whole: A roughly linear fall in TCR beta diversity per million T cells was seen with increasing age.

Concerning this clonotype itself: Antigen: not known.

Germline V gene lookup returns CDR1 LNHNV and CDR2 YYDKDF (reference sequence). The CDR3 contains 14 residues. Trimming cost V 1 base and J 8 bases, with 12 bases left between them. It was with a sample-barcoded 5' primer and a J-beta primer mix that a second PCR of roughly 6 to 12 cycles was run. TCRdb re-analysed the 5' RACE reads in MiXCR, keeping a single row per CDR3 protein. The top ten clones hold approximately 4% of a sample with about 1.5 million distinct CDR3 sequences, 42% of them seen once. The V and J genes are TRBV15 and TRBJ2-1; D is possibly TRBD2 (6 bases). The sample taken for sequencing was blood. This clonotype was sampled from a woman aged 18-29 years in good health. This chain's CDR3 is CATSRVRDFDEQFF. In DNA, the CDR3 is TGTGCCACCAGCAGAGTCCGGGACTTCGATGAGCAGTTCTTC.